This TCR beta chain came from a study of radiation and T cells in renal cell carcinoma. This clone was seen a handful of times. Germline CDR1 SEHNR, CDR2 FQNEAQ (reference sequence). The CDR3 consists of 14 residues. The V end was cut by 1 base, the J end by 13 bases, with 14 bases between. The data were produced by immunoSEQ multiplex PCR, yet TCRdb's version contains in-frame clones alone and is incomplete. The sample carries 120,000 to 150,000 clones, approximately 87% recorded once. The time point: baseline pretreatment blood. The treatment denotes: 15 Gy SBRT to primary tumor, nephrectomy 4 weeks later.

V is TRBV7-9 and J is TRBJ1-6; tentatively, D is TRBD1 (6 bases). This receptor was taken from a woman aged 50 to 60 with renal cell carcinoma. Sequencing was performed on blood, taken from a patient whose treatment included radiotherapy and nephrectomy. The CDR3 protein is CASSLDARGGPLHF. Here the CDR3 DNA reads TGTGCCAGCAGCTTAGACGCCAGGGGTGGCCCCCTCCACTTT.